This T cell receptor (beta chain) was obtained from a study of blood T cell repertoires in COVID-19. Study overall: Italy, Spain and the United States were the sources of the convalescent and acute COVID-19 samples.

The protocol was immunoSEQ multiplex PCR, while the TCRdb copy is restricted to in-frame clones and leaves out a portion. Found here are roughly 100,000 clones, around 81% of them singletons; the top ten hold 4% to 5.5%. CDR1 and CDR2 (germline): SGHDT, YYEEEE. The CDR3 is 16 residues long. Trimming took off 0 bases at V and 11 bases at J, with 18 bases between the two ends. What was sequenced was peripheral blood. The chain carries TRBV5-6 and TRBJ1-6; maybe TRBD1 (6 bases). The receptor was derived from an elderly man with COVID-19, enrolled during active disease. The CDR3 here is CASSLVTPGGAAPLHF. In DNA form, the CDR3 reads TGTGCCAGCAGCTTGGTCACACCGGGGGGCGCGGCACCCCTCCACTTT.